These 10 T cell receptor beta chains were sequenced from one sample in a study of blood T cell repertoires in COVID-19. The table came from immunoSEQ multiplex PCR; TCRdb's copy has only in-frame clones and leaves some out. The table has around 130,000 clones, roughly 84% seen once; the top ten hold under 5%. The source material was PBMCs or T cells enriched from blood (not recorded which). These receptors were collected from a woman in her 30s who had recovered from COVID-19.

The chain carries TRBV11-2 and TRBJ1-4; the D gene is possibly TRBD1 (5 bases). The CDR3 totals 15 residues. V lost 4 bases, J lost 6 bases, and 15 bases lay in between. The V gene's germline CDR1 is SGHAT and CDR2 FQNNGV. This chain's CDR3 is CASSSFGTRDEKLFF. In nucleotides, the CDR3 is TGTGCCAGCAGCTCCTTTGGGACTAGGGATGAAAAACTGTTTTTT.

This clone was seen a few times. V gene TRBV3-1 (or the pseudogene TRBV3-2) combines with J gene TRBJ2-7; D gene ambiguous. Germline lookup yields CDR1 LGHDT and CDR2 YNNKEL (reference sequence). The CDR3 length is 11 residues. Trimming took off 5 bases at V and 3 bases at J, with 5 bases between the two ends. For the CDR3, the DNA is TGTGCCAGCAGCTTCAACTACGAGCAGTACTTC. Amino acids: CASSFNYEQYF.

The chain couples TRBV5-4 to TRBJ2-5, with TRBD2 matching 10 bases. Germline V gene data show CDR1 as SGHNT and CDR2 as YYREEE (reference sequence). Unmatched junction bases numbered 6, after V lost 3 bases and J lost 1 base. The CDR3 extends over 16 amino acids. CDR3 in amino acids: CASSWAAGGPQETQYF. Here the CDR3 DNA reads TGTGCCAGCAGCTGGGCAGCGGGAGGGCCCCAAGAGACCCAGTACTTC.

The CDR3: CSVEGNRGRDGYTF. CDR3 coding DNA: TGCAGCGTGGAGGGGAACAGGGGGAGGGATGGCTACACCTTC. This chain joins TRBV29-1 and TRBJ1-2, with TRBD1 matching over 8 bases. The ends lost 6 bases at V and 6 bases at J; junction bases unmatched: 12. The CDR3 has 14 amino acids. Germline loops: CDR1 SQVTM, CDR2 ANQGSEA.

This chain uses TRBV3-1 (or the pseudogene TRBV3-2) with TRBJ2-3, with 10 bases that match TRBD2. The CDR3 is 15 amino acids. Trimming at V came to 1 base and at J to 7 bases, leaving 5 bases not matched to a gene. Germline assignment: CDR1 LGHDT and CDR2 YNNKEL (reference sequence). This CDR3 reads CASSQGTSGMNTQYF. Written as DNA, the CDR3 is TGTGCCAGCAGCCAAGGGACTAGCGGAATGAATACGCAGTATTTT.

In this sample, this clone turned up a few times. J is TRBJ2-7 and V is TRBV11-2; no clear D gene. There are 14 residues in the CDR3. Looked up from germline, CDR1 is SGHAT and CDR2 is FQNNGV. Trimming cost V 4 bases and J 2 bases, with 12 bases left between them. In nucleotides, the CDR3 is TGTGCCAGCAGCTCCCGGAACCGGGCCTACGAGCAGTACTTC. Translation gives CASSSRNRAYEQYF.

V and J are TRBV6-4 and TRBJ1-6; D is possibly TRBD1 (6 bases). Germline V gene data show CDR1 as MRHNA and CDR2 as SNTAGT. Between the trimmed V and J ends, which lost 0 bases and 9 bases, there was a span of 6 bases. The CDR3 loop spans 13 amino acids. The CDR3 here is CASSDSGASPLHF. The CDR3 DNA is TGTGCCAGCAGTGACTCGGGGGCTTCACCCCTCCACTTT.

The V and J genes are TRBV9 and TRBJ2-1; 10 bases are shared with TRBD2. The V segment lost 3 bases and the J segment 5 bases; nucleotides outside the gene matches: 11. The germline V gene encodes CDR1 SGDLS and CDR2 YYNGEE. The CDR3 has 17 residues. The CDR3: CASSEILGTSDNNEQFF. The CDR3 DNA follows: TGTGCCAGCAGCGAGATACTAGGGACTAGCGACAACAATGAGCAGTTCTTC.

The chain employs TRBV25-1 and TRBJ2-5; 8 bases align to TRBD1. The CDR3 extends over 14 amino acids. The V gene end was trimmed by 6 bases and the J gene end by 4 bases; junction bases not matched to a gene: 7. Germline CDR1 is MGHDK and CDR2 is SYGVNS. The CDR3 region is CASSPDRARETQYF. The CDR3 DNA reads TGTGCCAGCAGCCCGGACAGGGCTCGAGAGACCCAGTACTTC.

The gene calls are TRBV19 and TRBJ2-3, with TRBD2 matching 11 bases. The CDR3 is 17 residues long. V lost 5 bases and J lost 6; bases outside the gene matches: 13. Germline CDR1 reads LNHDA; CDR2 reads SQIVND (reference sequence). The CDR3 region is CASSGVAGGIGADTQYF. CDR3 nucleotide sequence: TGTGCCAGTAGTGGGGTAGCGGGAGGGATCGGTGCGGATACGCAGTATTTT.